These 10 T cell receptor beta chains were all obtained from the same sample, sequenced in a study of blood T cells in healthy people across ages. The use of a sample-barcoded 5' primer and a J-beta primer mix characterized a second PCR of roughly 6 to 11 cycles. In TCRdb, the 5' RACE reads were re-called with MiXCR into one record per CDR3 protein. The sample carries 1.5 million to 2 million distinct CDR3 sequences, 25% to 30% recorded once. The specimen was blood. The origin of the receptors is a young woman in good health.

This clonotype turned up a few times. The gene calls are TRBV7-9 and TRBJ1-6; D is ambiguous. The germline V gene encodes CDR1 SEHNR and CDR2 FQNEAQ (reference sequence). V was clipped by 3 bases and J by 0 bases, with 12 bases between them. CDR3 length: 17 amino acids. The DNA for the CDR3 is TGTGCCAGCAGCTTCGTGACATCCAGCTCCTATAATTCACCCCTCCACTTT. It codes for CASSFVTSSSYNSPLHF. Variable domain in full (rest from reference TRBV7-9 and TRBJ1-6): DTGVSQNPRHKITKRGQNVTFRCDPISEHNRLYWYRQTLGQGPEFLTYFQNEAQLEKSRLLSDRFSAERPKGSFSTLEIQRTEQGDSAMYLCASSFVTSSSYNSPLHFGNGTRLTVT.

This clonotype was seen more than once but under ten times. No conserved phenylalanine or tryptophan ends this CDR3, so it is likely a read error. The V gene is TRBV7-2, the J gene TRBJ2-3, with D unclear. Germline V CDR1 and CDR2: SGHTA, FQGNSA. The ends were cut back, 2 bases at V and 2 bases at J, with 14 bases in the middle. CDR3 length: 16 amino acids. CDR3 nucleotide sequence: TGTGCCAGCAGCTTATCCTCCCGCAGTTTCACAGATACGCAGTATCTT. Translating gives CASSLSSRSFTDTQYL.

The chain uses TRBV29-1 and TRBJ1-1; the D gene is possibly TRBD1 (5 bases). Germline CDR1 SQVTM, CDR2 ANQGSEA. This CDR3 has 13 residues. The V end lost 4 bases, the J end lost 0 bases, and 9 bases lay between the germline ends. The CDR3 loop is CSVVQVMNTEAFF. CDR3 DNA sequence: TGCAGCGTTGTACAGGTCATGAACACTGAAGCTTTCTTT.

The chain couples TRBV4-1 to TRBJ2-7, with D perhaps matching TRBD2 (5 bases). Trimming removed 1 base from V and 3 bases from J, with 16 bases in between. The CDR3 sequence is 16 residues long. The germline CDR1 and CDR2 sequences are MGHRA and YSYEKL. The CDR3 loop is CASSQGRGIGDYEQYF. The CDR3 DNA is TGCGCCAGCAGCCAAGGTCGGGGAATTGGGGACTACGAGCAGTACTTC.

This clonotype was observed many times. CDR3 residues: CSARSSGGSYEQYF. The CDR3 region has the DNA TGCAGTGCTCGCTCTAGCGGGGGCTCCTACGAGCAGTACTTC. The chain uses TRBV20-1 and TRBJ2-7; 10 positions match TRBD2. Germline CDR1 DFQATT, CDR2 SNEGSKA (reference sequence). V dropped 5 bases and J dropped 0; count of bases not matched to a gene: 4. The CDR3 is 14 amino acids.

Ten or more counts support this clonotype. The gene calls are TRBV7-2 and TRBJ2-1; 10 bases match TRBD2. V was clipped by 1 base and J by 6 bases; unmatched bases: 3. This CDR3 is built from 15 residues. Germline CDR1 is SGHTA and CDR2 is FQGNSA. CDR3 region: CASSLGSGRTNEQFF. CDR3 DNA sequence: TGTGCCAGCAGCTTAGGTAGCGGGAGGACCAATGAGCAGTTCTTC.

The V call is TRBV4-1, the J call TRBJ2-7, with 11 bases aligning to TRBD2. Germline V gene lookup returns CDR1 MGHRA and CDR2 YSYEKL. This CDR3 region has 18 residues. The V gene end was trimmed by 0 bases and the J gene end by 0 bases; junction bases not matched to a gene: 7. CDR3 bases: TGCGCCAGCAGCCAAGAAACTAGCGGGAGCGCTTTCTCCTACGAGCAGTACTTC. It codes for CASSQETSGSAFSYEQYF.

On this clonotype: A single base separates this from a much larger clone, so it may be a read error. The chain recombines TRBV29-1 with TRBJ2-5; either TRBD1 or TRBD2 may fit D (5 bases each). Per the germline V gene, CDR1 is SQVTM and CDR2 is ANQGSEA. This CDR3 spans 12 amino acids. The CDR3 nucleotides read TGCAGCCTTGAAACTACAGGAAGGGAGCAGTACTTC. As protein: CSLETTGREQYF.

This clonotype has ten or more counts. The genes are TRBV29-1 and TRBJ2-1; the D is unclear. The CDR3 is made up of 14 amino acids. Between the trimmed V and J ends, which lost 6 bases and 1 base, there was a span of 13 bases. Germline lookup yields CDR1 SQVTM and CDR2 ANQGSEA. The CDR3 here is CSVDGSLSYNEQFF. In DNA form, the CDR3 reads TGCAGCGTCGACGGCTCTCTGTCCTACAATGAGCAGTTCTTC.

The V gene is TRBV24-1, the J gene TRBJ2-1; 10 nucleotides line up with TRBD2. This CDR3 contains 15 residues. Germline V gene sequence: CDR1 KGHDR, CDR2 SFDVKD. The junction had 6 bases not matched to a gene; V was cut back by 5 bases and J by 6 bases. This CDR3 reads CATSGSGRGCNEQFF. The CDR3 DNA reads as TGTGCCACCAGTGGAAGCGGGAGGGGCTGCAATGAGCAGTTCTTC.